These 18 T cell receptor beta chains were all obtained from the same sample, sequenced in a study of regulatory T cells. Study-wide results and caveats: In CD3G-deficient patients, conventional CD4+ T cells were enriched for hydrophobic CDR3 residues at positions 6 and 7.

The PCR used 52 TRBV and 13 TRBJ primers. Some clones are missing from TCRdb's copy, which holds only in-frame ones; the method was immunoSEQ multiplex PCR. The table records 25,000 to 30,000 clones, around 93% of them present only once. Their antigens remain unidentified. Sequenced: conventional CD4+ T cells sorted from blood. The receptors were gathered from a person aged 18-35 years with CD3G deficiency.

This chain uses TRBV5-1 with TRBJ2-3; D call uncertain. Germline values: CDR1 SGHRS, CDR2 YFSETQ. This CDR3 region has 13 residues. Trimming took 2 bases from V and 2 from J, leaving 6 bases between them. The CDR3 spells CASSFSYTDTQYF. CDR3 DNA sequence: TGCGCCAGCAGCTTTTCTTACACAGATACGCAGTATTTT.

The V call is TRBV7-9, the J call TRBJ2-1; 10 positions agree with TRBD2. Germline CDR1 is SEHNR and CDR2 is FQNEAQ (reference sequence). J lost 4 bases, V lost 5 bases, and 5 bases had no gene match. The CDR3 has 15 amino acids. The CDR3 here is CASSRGTSVYNEQFF. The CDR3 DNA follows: TGTGCCAGCAGCCGGGGGACTAGCGTTTACAATGAGCAGTTCTTC. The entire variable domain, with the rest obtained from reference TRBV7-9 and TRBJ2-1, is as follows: DTGVSQNPRHKITKRGQNVTFRCDPISEHNRLYWYRQTLGQGPEFLTYFQNEAQLEKSRLLSDRFSAERPKGSFSTLEIQRTEQGDSAMYLCASSRGTSVYNEQFFGPGTRLTVL.

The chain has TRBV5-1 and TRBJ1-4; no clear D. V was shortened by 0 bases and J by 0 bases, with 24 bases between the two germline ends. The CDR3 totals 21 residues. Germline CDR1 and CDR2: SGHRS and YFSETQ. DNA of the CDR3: TGCGCCAGCAGCTTGGGGCCAAAGCTTATTAGCCAATCTGCAACTAATGAAAAACTGTTTTTT. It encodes CASSLGPKLISQSATNEKLFF.

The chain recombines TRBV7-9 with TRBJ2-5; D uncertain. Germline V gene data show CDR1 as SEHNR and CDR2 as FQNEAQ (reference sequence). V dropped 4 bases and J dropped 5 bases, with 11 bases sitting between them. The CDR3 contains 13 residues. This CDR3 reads CASSYGPKETQYF. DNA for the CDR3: TGTGCCAGCAGCTACGGCCCGAAGGAGACCCAGTACTTC.

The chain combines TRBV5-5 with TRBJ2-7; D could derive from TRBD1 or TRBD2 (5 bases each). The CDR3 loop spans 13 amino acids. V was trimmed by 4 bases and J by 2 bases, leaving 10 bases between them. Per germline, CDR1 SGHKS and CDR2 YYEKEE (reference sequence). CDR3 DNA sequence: TGTGCCAGCAGCCCGGGACGGGCCTACGAGCAGTACTTC. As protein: CASSPGRAYEQYF.

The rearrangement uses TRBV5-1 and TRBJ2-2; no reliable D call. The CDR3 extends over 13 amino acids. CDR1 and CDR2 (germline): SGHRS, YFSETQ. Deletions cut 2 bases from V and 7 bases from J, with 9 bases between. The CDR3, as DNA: TGCGCCAGCAGCTTTGAAGGCCTCGGGGAGCTGTTTTTT. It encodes CASSFEGLGELFF.

The CDR3 DNA follows: TGTGCCAGCAGCTTAAGTTGGGCGGGGGAGCTGTTTTTT. Translated, it gives CASSLSWAGELFF. V and J are TRBV7-3 and TRBJ2-2; D unresolved. Trimming removed 1 base from V and 8 bases from J, with 8 bases in between. Per germline, CDR1 SGHTA and CDR2 FQGTGA. The CDR3 is made up of 13 amino acids.

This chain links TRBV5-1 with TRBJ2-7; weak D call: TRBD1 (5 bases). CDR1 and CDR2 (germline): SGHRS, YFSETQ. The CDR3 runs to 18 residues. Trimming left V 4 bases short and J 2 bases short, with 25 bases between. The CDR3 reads CASSPRWGQTQPTYEQYF. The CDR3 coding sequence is TGCGCCAGCAGCCCACGGTGGGGCCAGACCCAACCAACCTACGAGCAGTACTTC.

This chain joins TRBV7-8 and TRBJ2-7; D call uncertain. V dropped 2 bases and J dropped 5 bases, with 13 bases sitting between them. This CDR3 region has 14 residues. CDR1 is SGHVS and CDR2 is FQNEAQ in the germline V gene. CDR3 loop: CASSLSAWHHEQYF. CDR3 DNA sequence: TGTGCCAGCAGCTTAAGCGCCTGGCACCACGAGCAGTACTTC. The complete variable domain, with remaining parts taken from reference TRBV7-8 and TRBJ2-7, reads GAGVSQSPRYKVAKRGQDVALRCDPISGHVSLFWYQQALGQGPEFLTYFQNEAQLDKSGLPSDRFFAERPEGSVSTLKIQRTQQEDSAVYLCASSLSAWHHEQYFGPGTRLTVT.

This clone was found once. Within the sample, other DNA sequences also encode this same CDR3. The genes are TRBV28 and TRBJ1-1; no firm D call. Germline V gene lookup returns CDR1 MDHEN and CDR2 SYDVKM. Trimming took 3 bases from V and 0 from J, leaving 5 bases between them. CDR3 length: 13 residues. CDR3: CASSFGLNTEAFF. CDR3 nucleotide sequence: TGTGCCAGCAGTTTTGGTTTGAACACTGAAGCTTTCTTT.

In DNA, the CDR3 is TGTGCCAGCAGCCGAGCCATAAACGGACTGAGCACCGGGGAGCTGTTTTTT. It translates to CASSRAINGLSTGELFF. The chain uses TRBV2 and TRBJ2-2; D might be TRBD2 (5 bases). CDR1 is SNHLY, CDR2 FYNNEI, per germline. V gave up 6 bases and J gave up 4 bases, with 21 bases separating them. The CDR3 is made up of 17 amino acids.

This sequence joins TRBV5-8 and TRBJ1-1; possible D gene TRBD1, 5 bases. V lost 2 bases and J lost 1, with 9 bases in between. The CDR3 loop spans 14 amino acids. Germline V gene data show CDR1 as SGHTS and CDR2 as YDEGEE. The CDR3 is CASSFSGGNTEAFF. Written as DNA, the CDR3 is TGTGCCAGCAGCTTCAGCGGGGGGAACACTGAAGCTTTCTTT.

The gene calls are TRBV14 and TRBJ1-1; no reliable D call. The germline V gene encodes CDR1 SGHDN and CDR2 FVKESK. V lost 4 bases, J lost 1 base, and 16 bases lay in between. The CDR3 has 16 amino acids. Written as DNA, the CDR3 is TGTGCCAGCAGCCTGCGGAAGCCCCGGGGGAACACTGAAGCTTTCTTT. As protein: CASSLRKPRGNTEAFF.

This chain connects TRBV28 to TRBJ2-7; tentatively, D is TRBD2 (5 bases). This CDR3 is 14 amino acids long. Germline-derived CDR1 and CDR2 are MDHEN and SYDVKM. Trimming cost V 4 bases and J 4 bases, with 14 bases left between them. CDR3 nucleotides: TGTGCCAGCAGTTCCTGGACTGCCGTTTACGAGCAGTACTTC. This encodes CASSSWTAVYEQYF.

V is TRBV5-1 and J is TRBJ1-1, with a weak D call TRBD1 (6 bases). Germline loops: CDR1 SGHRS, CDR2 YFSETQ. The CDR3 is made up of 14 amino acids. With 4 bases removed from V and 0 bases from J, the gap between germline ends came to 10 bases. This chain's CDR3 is CASSPDRMNTEAFF. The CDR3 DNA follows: TGCGCCAGCAGCCCGGACAGAATGAACACTGAAGCTTTCTTT.

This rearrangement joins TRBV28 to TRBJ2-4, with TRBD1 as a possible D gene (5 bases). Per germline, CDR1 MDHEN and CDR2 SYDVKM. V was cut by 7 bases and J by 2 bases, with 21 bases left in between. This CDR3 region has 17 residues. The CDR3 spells CASTPNGAQGSKNIQYF. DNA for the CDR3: TGTGCCAGCACCCCTAATGGGGCGCAGGGTTCCAAAAACATTCAGTACTTC.

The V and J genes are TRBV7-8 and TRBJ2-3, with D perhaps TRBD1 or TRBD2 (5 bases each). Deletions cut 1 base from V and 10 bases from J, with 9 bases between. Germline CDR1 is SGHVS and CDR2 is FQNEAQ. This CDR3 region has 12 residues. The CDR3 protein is CASSLDLGPQYF. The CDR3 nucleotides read TGTGCCAGCAGCTTAGACCTGGGACCGCAGTATTTT.

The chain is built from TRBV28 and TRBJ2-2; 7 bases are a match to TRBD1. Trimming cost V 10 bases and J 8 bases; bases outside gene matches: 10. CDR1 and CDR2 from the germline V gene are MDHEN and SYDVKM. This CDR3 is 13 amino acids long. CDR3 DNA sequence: TGTGCCACTGAGGGGGCTCAACGGGGGGAGCTGTTTTTT. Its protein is CATEGAQRGELFF.